A single sample is the source of the 14 T cell receptor beta chains below, sequenced in a study of blood T cell repertoires in COVID-19. The table came from immunoSEQ multiplex PCR; TCRdb's copy has only in-frame clones and leaves some out. The profile shows around 230,000 clones, around 90% of them singletons. The specimen was peripheral blood. The receptors come from a man aged 60 to 75 who had recovered from COVID-19.

The gene calls are TRBV5-6 and TRBJ1-5; 10 nucleotides line up with TRBD1. The CDR3 contains 15 residues. The ends lost 4 bases at V and 6 bases at J; junction bases unmatched: 7. Germline V gene data show CDR1 as SGHDT and CDR2 as YYEEEE. Here the CDR3 DNA reads TGTGCCAGCAGCGACGGGACAGGGGTTACTCAGCCCCAGCATTTT. Translation gives CASSDGTGVTQPQHF.

This chain uses TRBV7-8 with TRBJ2-2; the D gene is possibly TRBD1 (5 bases). This CDR3 contains 14 residues. Germline lookup yields CDR1 SGHVS and CDR2 FQNEAQ. Trimming shortened V by 1 base and J by 6 bases, and 9 bases separated the two germline ends. The CDR3 coding sequence is TGTGCCAGCAGCTTAGAACGCAGGGCCGGGGAGCTGTTTTTT. This translates into CASSLERRAGELFF.

This sequence joins TRBV15 and TRBJ1-5; TRBD1 agrees at 10 bases. The CDR3 covers 16 residues. Germline-derived CDR1 and CDR2 are LNHNV and YYDKDF (reference sequence). Unmatched junction bases numbered 2, after V lost 1 base and J lost 2 bases. The CDR3 reads CATSRGDRGGNQPQHF. As DNA, the CDR3 is TGTGCCACCAGCAGAGGGGACAGGGGTGGCAATCAGCCCCAGCATTTT. Complete variable domain (other parts from reference TRBV15 and TRBJ1-5): DAMVIQNPRYQVTQFGKPVTLSCSQTLNHNVMYWYQQKSSQAPKLLFHYYDKDFNNEADTPDNFQSRRPNTSFCFLDIRSPGLGDTAMYLCATSRGDRGGNQPQHFGDGTRLSIL.

V gene TRBV9 combines with J gene TRBJ1-2, with 7 bases matching TRBD1. The CDR3 covers 16 residues. Germline V gene lookup returns CDR1 SGDLS and CDR2 YYNGEE. Trimming took 0 bases from V and 7 from J; bases not matched to a gene: 12. As DNA, the CDR3 is TGTGCCAGCAGCGTAGGTAGTATGGCAGGGGGATCTGGCTACACCTTC. Translated: CASSVGSMAGGSGYTF.

This chain connects TRBV6-6 to TRBJ2-7, with D unclear. The V end was cut by 2 bases, the J end by 0 bases, with 11 bases between. The CDR3 loop spans 15 amino acids. Germline CDR1 reads MNHNY; CDR2 reads SVGAGI (reference sequence). The CDR3: CASSYAQASSYEQYV. DNA of the CDR3: TGTGCCAGCAGTTACGCGCAGGCCAGCTCCTACGAGCAGTACGTC.

This chain uses TRBV18 with TRBJ2-1, with 9 positions matching TRBD2. The CDR3 is 14 residues long. The ends lost 4 bases at V and 8 bases at J; junction bases unmatched: 6. Germline V gene data show CDR1 as KGHSH and CDR2 as LQKENI. CDR3 region: CASSRGLAPDEQFF. The CDR3 DNA follows: TGTGCCAGCTCACGAGGACTAGCGCCCGATGAGCAGTTCTTC.

This chain uses TRBV7-9 with TRBJ2-3; the D gene is possibly TRBD1 (5 bases). The CDR3 is 16 residues long. Deletions cut 5 bases from V and 3 bases from J, with 18 bases between. The germline gives CDR1 SEHNR, CDR2 FQNEAQ (reference sequence). The DNA for the CDR3 is TGTGCCAGCAGCCCTCGTAGGGGCTGGAGTACAGATACGCAGTATTTT. It yields the protein CASSPRRGWSTDTQYF.

The gene calls are TRBV6-5 and TRBJ1-3, with a weak D call TRBD1 (6 bases). V gave up 6 bases and J gave up 1 base, with 7 bases separating them. Germline V lookup: CDR1 MNHEY, CDR2 SVGAGI. This CDR3 spans 13 amino acids. CDR3 bases: TGTGCCAGCAGAACAGGGTCTGGAAACACCATATATTTT. It specifies CASRTGSGNTIYF.

V usage is TRBV6-2 or TRBV6-3 and J usage is TRBJ1-2; D unclear. Germline-derived CDR1 and CDR2 are MNHEY and SVGEGT. V was cut by 3 bases and J by 5 bases, with 13 bases left in between. CDR3 length: 14 amino acids. DNA for the CDR3: TGTGCCAGCAGTTATGTTGAACAGCTATATGGCTACACCTTC. Translated: CASSYVEQLYGYTF.

In this sample, this clone turned up a few times. DNA for the CDR3: TGTGCCAGCAGCCCCCGCCGGGACAGTTTGTCTGCACGGCAGCCCCAGCATTTT. The encoded protein is CASSPRRDSLSARQPQHF. V usage is TRBV27 and J usage is TRBJ1-5, with 7 bases that match TRBD1. The CDR3 length is 18 residues. J was trimmed by 7 bases and V by 6 bases; bases with no gene match: 21. Per germline, CDR1 MNHEY and CDR2 SMNVEV (reference sequence).

The chain recombines TRBV7-9 with TRBJ2-7; perhaps TRBD2 as D (5 bases). The CDR3 loop spans 16 amino acids. V gave up 1 base and J gave up 1 base, with 14 bases separating them. From germline, CDR1 is SEHNR and CDR2 FQNEAQ (reference sequence). The CDR3 is CASSLGFGERSYEQYV. CDR3 coding DNA: TGTGCCAGCAGCTTAGGTTTCGGGGAAAGATCCTACGAGCAGTACGTC.

The V call is TRBV5-6, the J call TRBJ1-5; D is unclear. The CDR3 is 14 residues long. Trimming took off 4 bases at V and 4 bases at J, with 12 bases between the two ends. Looked up from germline, CDR1 is SGHDT and CDR2 is YYEEEE. The CDR3 here is CASSRRAANQPQHF. DNA of the CDR3: TGTGCCAGCAGCCGGAGGGCTGCGAATCAGCCCCAGCATTTT. Combining the CDR3 with reference TRBV5-6 and TRBJ1-5 gives the whole variable domain DAGVTQSPTHLIKTRGQQVTLRCSPKSGHDTVSWYQQALGQGPQFIFQYYEEEERQRGNFPDRFSGHQFPNYSSELNVNALLLGDSALYLCASSRRAANQPQHFGDGTRLSIL.

The genes are TRBV19 and TRBJ1-1; 7 nucleotides line up with TRBD1. The V segment lost 6 bases and the J segment 1 base; nucleotides outside the gene matches: 5. CDR3 length equals 14 residues. Germline V gene lookup returns CDR1 LNHDA and CDR2 SQIVND (reference sequence). CDR3 DNA sequence: TGTGCCAGTAGCCTGGGACAGAAGAACACTGAAGCTTTCTTT. Translated, it gives CASSLGQKNTEAFF.

This clone showed up just once. The chain joins TRBV19 to TRBJ1-3, with no clear D. This CDR3 contains 15 residues. With 9 bases removed from V and 4 bases from J, the gap between germline ends came to 19 bases. Germline CDR1 is LNHDA and CDR2 is SQIVND (reference sequence). CDR3: CASSEGGFGGNTIYF. CDR3 sequence (DNA): TGTGCCAGCTCCGAGGGTGGCTTTGGAGGAAACACCATATATTTT.